This T cell receptor beta chain was identified during a study of T cells expressing NK-cell markers. For the study at large: Eight donors were sequenced, of whom seven were HCMV-seropositive, while the remaining one was HCMV-seronegative.

Germline CDR1 is SGHTA and CDR2 is FQGTGA. This CDR3 region has 17 residues. Study-level points and caveats: Of CD8+ T cells, about 1.0-7.5% belonged to dominant NKG2C+ clonotypes in more than five donors. A few donors likewise had their CD3+CD56-NKG2C+ fraction led by these clonotypes.

What made the TCR beta cDNA was 5'RACE template switching with UMIs. TCRdb reprocessed the 5' RACE reads; each CDR3 protein has one entry and no DNA is given. Here the sample table reports 500,000 or so distinct CDR3 sequences. With respect to this clonotype: Its antigen is undetermined.

The sample comprised blood T cells: a sorted CD56 or NKG2C T cell subset, CD4+ or CD8+ T cells, or bulk PBMC T cells (not recorded which). The J gene is TRBJ2-2, the V gene TRBV7-3; TCRdb designates TRBD2, a call that cannot be tested without DNA. This sequence was found in a man younger than 35 in good health. This chain's CDR3 is CASSTASGRANTGELFF.